The sequence of this T cell receptor (beta chain) was determined in a study of T-cell reconstitution after alpha-beta-depleted transplantation in children. The library targeted TCRbeta and was prepared with unique molecular identifiers. One entry per CDR3 protein results from TCRdb running MiXCR on the PCR reads. Of about 160,000 distinct CDR3 sequences listed, over 8.5% are singletons. Germline V gene lookup returns CDR1 LGHDT and CDR2 YNNKEL (reference sequence). The CDR3 totals 12 residues. This clonotype occurred many times. Its antigen is not identified. The germline gene is not matched at one end of the junction; a read error may be the cause. Study results and limitations: Where alpha-beta T cells came from about two months after transplant was reportedly several hundred expanded graft clones. From surviving recipient T cells and thymic progenitors came the high day-60 TCRbeta diversity observed in some patients.

The TCR comes from a boy younger than 10 with acute myeloid leukemia, due to receive a stem cell transplant. The gene calls are TRBV3-1 and TRBJ1-4; D is uncertain. The source material was PBMCs, sampled before TCRalphabeta/CD19-depleted stem cell transplant. The CDR3 nucleotides read TGTGCCAGCAGCCGAAATAATGAAAGACTGTTTTTT. Its translation: CASSRNNERLFF.